These T cell receptor beta chains were read from a single sample in a study of cytomegalovirus exposure and HLA in healthy donors. Measured with immunoSEQ multiplex PCR; TCRdb has only the in-frame clones, and not every one. The table includes roughly 180,000 clones, 85% detected once. The sample comprised PBMCs. These receptors all come from a boy aged 2-15 years in good health and CMV-seronegative. Both conserved end residues are part of each CDR3. The D gene is left open where the match is weak. Clone size is stated in some rows and not others, as once, few, many or a class when expanded.

cdr3_length: 16; d_call: TRBD1; j_call: TRBJ1-6; v_call: TRBV5-5; clone_size: .; cdr3_aa: CASSRDRDTYNSPLHF; cdr3_nt: TGTGCCAGCAGCCGGGACAGGGACACCTATAATTCACCCCTCCACTTT
cdr3_length: 17; d_call: TRBD2; j_call: TRBJ2-1; v_call: TRBV2; clone_size: .; cdr3_aa: CASSRTSGGSSYNEQFF; cdr3_nt: TGTGCCAGCAGTCGGACTAGCGGGGGTTCATCCTACAATGAGCAGTTCTTC
cdr3_length: 16; d_call: TRBD2; j_call: TRBJ2-3; v_call: TRBV6-5; clone_size: .; cdr3_aa: CASSYSGRELTDTQYF; cdr3_nt: TGTGCCAGCAGTTACTCAGGGCGGGAGTTGACAGATACGCAGTATTTT
cdr3_length: 12; d_call: TRBD2; j_call: TRBJ2-7; v_call: TRBV7-8; clone_size: .; cdr3_aa: CASSGDYYEQYF; cdr3_nt: TGTGCCAGCAGCGGGGACTATTACGAGCAGTACTTC
cdr3_length: 15; d_call: .; j_call: TRBJ1-1; v_call: TRBV7-9; clone_size: .; cdr3_aa: CASSLAAQSNTEAFF; cdr3_nt: TGTGCCAGCAGCTTAGCCGCTCAGTCTAACACTGAAGCTTTCTTT
cdr3_length: 15; d_call: TRBD1; j_call: TRBJ2-2; v_call: TRBV2; clone_size: .; cdr3_aa: CASSTTGADTGELFF; cdr3_nt: TGTGCCAGCAGTACGACAGGGGCAGACACCGGGGAGCTGTTTTTT
cdr3_length: 13; d_call: TRBD1; j_call: TRBJ1-5; v_call: TRBV7-9; clone_size: .; cdr3_aa: CASSSTGGQPQHF; cdr3_nt: TGTGCCAGCAGCTCGACAGGGGGCCAGCCCCAGCATTTT
cdr3_length: 13; d_call: .; j_call: TRBJ2-3; v_call: TRBV11-2; clone_size: .; cdr3_aa: CASSLVNFGTQYF; cdr3_nt: TGTGCCAGCAGCTTAGTCAACTTCGGTACGCAGTATTTT
cdr3_length: 16; d_call: .; j_call: TRBJ2-1; v_call: TRBV29-1; clone_size: .; cdr3_aa: CSAGGKVPRPDNEQFF; cdr3_nt: TGCAGCGCCGGAGGTAAGGTCCCACGACCGGACAATGAGCAGTTCTTC
cdr3_length: 15; d_call: .; j_call: TRBJ1-6; v_call: TRBV7-2; clone_size: .; cdr3_aa: CASSGRQTLNSPLHF; cdr3_nt: TGTGCCAGCAGCGGCCGACAGACTCTTAATTCACCCCTCCACTTT
cdr3_length: 12; d_call: .; j_call: TRBJ1-1; v_call: TRBV7-4; clone_size: .; cdr3_aa: CASSLGQYEAFF; cdr3_nt: TGTGCCAGCAGCTTAGGGCAATATGAAGCTTTCTTT
cdr3_length: 16; d_call: .; j_call: TRBJ1-4; v_call: TRBV6-1; clone_size: .; cdr3_aa: CASSEYNLQTNEKLFF; cdr3_nt: TGTGCCAGCAGTGAGTACAACCTCCAAACTAATGAAAAACTGTTTTTT
cdr3_length: 16; d_call: TRBD1; j_call: TRBJ2-2; v_call: TRBV11-2; clone_size: .; cdr3_aa: CASSLLTGANTGELFF; cdr3_nt: TGTGCCAGCAGCTTATTAACAGGGGCGAACACCGGGGAGCTGTTTTTT
cdr3_length: 16; d_call: TRBD2; j_call: TRBJ2-7; v_call: TRBV5-4; clone_size: .; cdr3_aa: CASSLREGGAFYEQYF; cdr3_nt: TGTGCCAGCAGCTTGAGGGAGGGAGGGGCATTCTACGAGCAGTACTTC
cdr3_length: 14; d_call: .; j_call: TRBJ2-7; v_call: TRBV5-6; clone_size: .; cdr3_aa: CASSLGQGSYEQYF; cdr3_nt: TGTGCCAGCAGCTTGGGGCAGGGGTCCTACGAGCAGTACTTC
cdr3_length: 14; d_call: .; j_call: TRBJ1-2; v_call: TRBV5-4; clone_size: .; cdr3_aa: CASSLGGRPLSYTF; cdr3_nt: TGTGCCAGCAGCTTGGGGGGCCGCCCCTTGAGCTACACCTTC
cdr3_length: 14; d_call: .; j_call: TRBJ2-3; v_call: TRBV9; clone_size: few; cdr3_aa: CASSVSSQTDTQYF; cdr3_nt: TGTGCCAGCAGCGTCTCCTCGCAGACAGATACGCAGTATTTT
cdr3_length: 15; d_call: TRBD2; j_call: TRBJ2-7; v_call: TRBV6-5; clone_size: .; cdr3_aa: CASSEPGLGRYEQYF; cdr3_nt: TGTGCCAGCAGCGAACCGGGACTAGGTCGGTACGAGCAGTACTTC
cdr3_length: 17; d_call: TRBD2; j_call: TRBJ2-5; v_call: TRBV28; clone_size: .; cdr3_aa: CASSPSPGLAVLETQYF; cdr3_nt: TGTGCCAGCAGTCCGTCACCGGGACTAGCGGTTCTAGAGACCCAGTACTTC